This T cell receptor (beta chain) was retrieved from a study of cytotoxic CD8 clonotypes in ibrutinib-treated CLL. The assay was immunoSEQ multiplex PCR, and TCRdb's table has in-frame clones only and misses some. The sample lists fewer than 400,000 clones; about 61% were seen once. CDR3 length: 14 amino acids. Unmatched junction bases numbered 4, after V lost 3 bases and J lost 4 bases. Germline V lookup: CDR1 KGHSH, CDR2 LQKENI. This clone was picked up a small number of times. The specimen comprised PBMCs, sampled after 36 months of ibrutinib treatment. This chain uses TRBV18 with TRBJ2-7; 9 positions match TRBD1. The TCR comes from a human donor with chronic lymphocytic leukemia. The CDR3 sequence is CASSPGDRAYEQYF. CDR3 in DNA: TGTGCCAGCTCACCGGGGGACAGGGCGTACGAGCAGTACTTC.